These 16 T cell receptor beta chains came from one sample sequenced in a study of blood T cell repertoires in COVID-19. Sequencing was performed with immunoSEQ multiplex PCR; in TCRdb, only in-frame clones are kept and a portion is missing. This table holds more than 300,000 clones, nearly 90% found once. The sample comprised PBMCs or T cells enriched from blood (not recorded which). The origin of the receptors is a woman between 25 and 40 years old who had recovered from COVID-19.

The rearrangement links TRBV28 to TRBJ1-2; D unresolved. The CDR3 extends over 15 amino acids. The germline V and J ends were trimmed by 5 bases and 6 bases, with 19 bases remaining between them. Germline CDR1 and CDR2: MDHEN and SYDVKM. The CDR3 here is CASSEDRRGTDGYTF. The CDR3 coding sequence is TGTGCCAGCAGTGAAGACCGCCGGGGTACCGATGGCTACACCTTC.

The V call is TRBV28, the J call TRBJ1-3; tentatively, D is TRBD1 (5 bases). The V end lost 0 bases, the J end lost 1 base, and 13 bases lay between the germline ends. The CDR3 is 17 residues long. Germline CDR1 MDHEN, CDR2 SYDVKM. CDR3 in DNA: TGTGCCAGCAGTTTATGGGTCAGGGCAGGTTCTGGAAACACCATATATTTT. This codes for CASSLWVRAGSGNTIYF.

The genes are TRBV9 and TRBJ1-6, with TRBD1 as a possible D gene (6 bases). The CDR3 loop spans 18 amino acids. Germline CDR1 reads SGDLS; CDR2 reads YYNGEE. Deletions cut 2 bases from V and 0 bases from J, with 15 bases between. The CDR3 sequence is CASSVTDSQTSYNSPLHF. Here the CDR3 DNA reads TGTGCCAGCAGCGTGACGGACAGCCAGACCTCCTATAATTCACCCCTCCACTTT.

The gene calls are TRBV30 and TRBJ2-2; 9 bases are a match to TRBD2. V shed 7 bases and J 2 bases; nucleotides not matched to a gene: 14. This CDR3 has 17 residues. The germline V gene encodes CDR1 GTSNPN and CDR2 SVGIG (reference sequence). The CDR3 DNA is TGTGCCTACACATCGACCCGACTAGCGGATAACACCGGGGAGCTGTTTTTT. This gives the protein CAYTSTRLADNTGELFF.

The rearrangement links TRBV7-6 to TRBJ2-1; tentatively, D is TRBD1 (5 bases). The ends were cut back, 1 base at V and 7 bases at J, with 11 bases in the middle. Germline V gene lookup returns CDR1 SGHVS and CDR2 FNYEAQ. The CDR3 contains 14 residues. CDR3 sequence reads: CASSLVGATNEQFF. The CDR3 DNA is TGTGCCAGCAGCTTAGTAGGGGCCACGAATGAGCAGTTCTTC.

The chain combines TRBV4-2 with TRBJ2-7, with a tentative D call TRBD1 (5 bases). Germline-derived CDR1 and CDR2 are LGHNA and YNFKEQ. The V end was cut by 4 bases, the J end by 5 bases, with 21 bases between. This CDR3 spans 16 amino acids. The CDR3 DNA follows: TGTGCCAGCAGCCTCCGACTTGCACTCTTAGGGGACGAGCAGTACTTC. As protein: CASSLRLALLGDEQYF.

The V gene is TRBV7-9, the J gene TRBJ2-1, with a tentative D call TRBD2 (6 bases). V lost 2 bases and J lost 6, with 17 bases in between. Germline assignment: CDR1 SEHNR and CDR2 FQNEAQ (reference sequence). This CDR3 contains 16 residues. The CDR3 sequence: CASSLPGVDLGNEQFF. The CDR3 bases are TGTGCCAGCAGCTTACCGGGAGTCGACTTGGGCAATGAGCAGTTCTTC.

The chain joins TRBV5-4 to TRBJ2-5; 7 bases map to TRBD2. The CDR3 has 15 amino acids. In germline, CDR1 is SGHNT, CDR2 YYREEE (reference sequence). The V gene end was trimmed by 0 bases and the J gene end by 5 bases; junction bases not matched to a gene: 7. As DNA, the CDR3 is TGTGCCAGCAGCTTGGGATTAGCGGGCTGGGAGACCCAGTACTTC. This encodes CASSLGLAGWETQYF.

This clone was detected once. The CDR3 nucleotides are TGTGCCAGCAGCTCTCCCTTCACCAGCGGGAGTGTCACAGATACGCAGTATTTT. This gives the protein CASSSPFTSGSVTDTQYF. The chain uses TRBV7-9 and TRBJ2-3; 8 nucleotides agree with TRBD2. The CDR3 is made up of 18 amino acids. CDR1 and CDR2 (germline): SEHNR, FQNEAQ (reference sequence). Trimming took 4 bases from V and 2 from J; bases not matched to a gene: 14.

This clone has a handful of counts. CDR3 in DNA: TGTGCCAGCAGCGTAAGTCTAGCGGACTACGAGCAGTACTTC. Translating it yields CASSVSLADYEQYF. This chain uses TRBV9 with TRBJ2-7, with TRBD2 matching 7 bases. Germline V gives CDR1 SGDLS, CDR2 YYNGEE. V trimming: 1 base; J trimming: 3 bases; junction bases outside the gene matches: 4. The CDR3 loop spans 14 amino acids.

The rearrangement uses TRBV2 and TRBJ2-2, with TRBD2 matching over 11 bases. Germline CDR1 is SNHLY and CDR2 is FYNNEI. After removal of 4 bases from V and 3 bases from J, the junction contained 1 base not matched to a gene. CDR3 length: 15 residues. The CDR3 coding sequence is TGTGCCAGCAGTGCGGGACTAGCGGACACCGGGGAGCTGTTTTTT. Translating it yields CASSAGLADTGELFF. Full variable domain (missing parts from reference TRBV2 and TRBJ2-2): EPEVTQTPSHQVTQMGQEVILRCVPISNHLYFYWYRQILGQKVEFLVSFYNNEISEKSEIFDDQFSVERPDGSNFTLKIRSTKLEDSAMYFCASSAGLADTGELFFGEGSRLTVL.

This rearrangement joins TRBV27 to TRBJ2-7; no clear D gene. Trimming removed 5 bases at V and 2 bases at J, with 4 bases between. This CDR3 has 11 residues. Per the germline V gene, CDR1 is MNHEY and CDR2 is SMNVEV (reference sequence). The CDR3 DNA reads TGTGCCAGCAGTACTGCCTACGAGCAGTACTTC. Its protein product is CASSTAYEQYF.

The gene calls are TRBV7-2 and TRBJ1-3; perhaps TRBD1 as D (6 bases). Germline-derived CDR1 and CDR2 are SGHTA and FQGNSA. The CDR3 totals 16 residues. V was pared by 5 bases and J by 0 bases, with 14 bases between. The CDR3 coding sequence is TGTGCCAGCAGCGCGGACAGAATTTACTCTGGAAACACCATATATTTT. Its protein product is CASSADRIYSGNTIYF. Based on the CDR3 plus reference TRBV7-2 and TRBJ1-3, the full variable domain is GAGVSQSPSNKVTEKGKDVELRCDPISGHTALYWYRQSLGQGLEFLIYFQGNSAPDKSGLPSDRFSAERTGGSVSTLTIQRTQQEDSAVYLCASSADRIYSGNTIYFGEGSWLTVV.

The gene calls are TRBV19 and TRBJ2-3; 11 positions match TRBD2. This CDR3 is 18 amino acids long. With 3 bases clipped from V and 2 bases from J, the junction kept 10 bases outside the gene matches. Germline CDR1 LNHDA, CDR2 SQIVND (reference sequence). The CDR3 DNA reads TGTGCCAGTAGTATCGAATTTGGTAGCGGGAGGGTCACAGATACGCAGTATTTT. This sequence encodes CASSIEFGSGRVTDTQYF.

The CDR3 protein is CASSLAAGTGGNTIYF. DNA for the CDR3: TGTGCCAGCAGCCTAGCCGCCGGGACAGGGGGAAACACCATATATTTT. The genes are TRBV9 and TRBJ1-3; 9 nucleotides agree with TRBD1. The J segment lost 4 bases and the V segment lost 4 bases, leaving 9 bases of the junction unmatched. Per the germline V gene, CDR1 is SGDLS and CDR2 is YYNGEE. The CDR3 totals 16 residues.

V gene TRBV5-4 combines with J gene TRBJ2-7, with 14 bases aligning to TRBD2. This CDR3 is built from 18 residues. Germline V CDR1 and CDR2: SGHNT, YYREEE (reference sequence). The ends lost 4 bases at V and 6 bases at J; junction bases unmatched: 15. The CDR3 region is CASSTVILGTSGRGEQYF. The CDR3 coding sequence is TGTGCCAGCAGCACCGTCATCCTAGGGACTAGCGGGAGAGGCGAGCAGTACTTC.